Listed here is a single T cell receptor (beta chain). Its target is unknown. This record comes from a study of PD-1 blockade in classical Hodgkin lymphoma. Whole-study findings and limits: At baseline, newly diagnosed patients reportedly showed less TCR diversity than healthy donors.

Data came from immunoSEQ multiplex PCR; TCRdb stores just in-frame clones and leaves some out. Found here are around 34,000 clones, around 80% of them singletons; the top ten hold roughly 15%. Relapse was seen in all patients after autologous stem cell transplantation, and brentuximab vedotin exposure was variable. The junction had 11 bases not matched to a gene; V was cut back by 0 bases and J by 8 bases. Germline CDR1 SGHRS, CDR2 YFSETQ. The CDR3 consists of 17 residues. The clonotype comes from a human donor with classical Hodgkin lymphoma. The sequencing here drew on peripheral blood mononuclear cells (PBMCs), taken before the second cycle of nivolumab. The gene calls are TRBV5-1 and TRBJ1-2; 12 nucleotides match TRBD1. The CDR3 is CASSLELLGQGARGYTF. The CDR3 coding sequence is TGCGCCAGCAGCTTGGAACTCTTGGGACAGGGGGCTCGGGGCTACACCTTC.